This note documents a single TCR beta chain sequence. The CDR3 runs 11 residues. The V end was cut by 9 bases, the J end by 6 bases, with 12 bases between. Looked up from germline, CDR1 is SGHRS and CDR2 is YFSETQ. This sample is part of a study of blood T cell repertoires in COVID-19. Across the whole study: Material from acute and convalescent COVID-19 was sourced from the United States, Italy and Spain. T cells, B-cell-depleted T cells, or PBMCs provided the cDNA or gDNA that served as material.

Authors' data handling: Estimates of nucleated cell counts were drawn from the amplification of reference gene primers. Profiling relied on immunoSEQ multiplex PCR, and the TCRdb table lists in-frame clones only, not all of them. D and trimming were read from the DNA, whereas the V and J calls and clone size are those reported in that table. Among 150,000 to 200,000 clones listed, 88% were seen once. This TCR was recovered from a woman in her 30s with acute or convalescent COVID-19. The chain combines TRBV5-1 with TRBJ1-2; the D is unclear. The sample comprised peripheral blood. The CDR3 sequence: CAIRVENGYTF. The CDR3 DNA follows: TGCGCCATTCGGGTGGAGAATGGCTACACCTTC.